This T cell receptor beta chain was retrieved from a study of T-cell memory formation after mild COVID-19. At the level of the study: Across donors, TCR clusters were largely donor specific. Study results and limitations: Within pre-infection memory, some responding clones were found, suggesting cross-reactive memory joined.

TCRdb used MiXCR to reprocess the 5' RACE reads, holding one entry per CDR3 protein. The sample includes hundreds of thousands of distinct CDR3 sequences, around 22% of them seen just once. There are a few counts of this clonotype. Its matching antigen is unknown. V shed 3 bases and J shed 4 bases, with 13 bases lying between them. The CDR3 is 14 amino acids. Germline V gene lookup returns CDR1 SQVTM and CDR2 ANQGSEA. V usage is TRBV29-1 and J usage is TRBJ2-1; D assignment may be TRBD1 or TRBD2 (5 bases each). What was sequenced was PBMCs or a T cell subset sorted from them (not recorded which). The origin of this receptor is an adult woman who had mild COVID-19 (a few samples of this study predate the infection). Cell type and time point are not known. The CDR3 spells CSVENRDGYNEQFF. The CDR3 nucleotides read TGCAGCGTTGAGAACCGGGACGGATACAATGAGCAGTTCTTC.